This T cell receptor (beta chain) was recorded in a study of regulatory T cells in long-lasting Graves disease. Study as a whole: Freshly diagnosed Graves' patients had used antithyroid drugs for under 3 months.

In building TCR beta libraries, iRepertoire HTBI primers were used together with Arm-PCR of CDR3 regions. Using its own MiXCR run on the multiplex PCR reads, TCRdb lists one record per CDR3 protein. This sample has hundreds of thousands of distinct CDR3 sequences, with over 15% found just once. As to time point: newly diagnosed GD, antithyroid drugs for less than 3 months. The TCR library was made from RNA that had been extracted from PBMCs in TRIzol. The CDR3 length is 15 residues. V gave up 5 bases and J gave up 4 bases; unmatched junction bases: 7. CDR1 and CDR2 (germline): MNHNS, SASEGT. Ten or more counts support this clonotype. This same sample was also taken into another study, of T cells in Graves' hyperthyroidism and ophthalmopathy. That source notes: Exclusion of a patient resulted from uncontrolled infection, other autoimmune disease, pregnancy or lactation. Based on clinical symptoms, serum thyroxine and TRAb, thyroid ultrasound and orbital computed tomography, diagnoses were reached.

The material was peripheral blood mononuclear cells (PBMCs), obtained at new diagnosis, from a patient treated with antithyroid drugs. This chain connects TRBV6-1 to TRBJ2-2; 7 bases align to TRBD1. The clonotype was recovered from a man aged 40-55 years with Graves disease. CDR3 protein: CASSLSGQPTGELFF. CDR3 in DNA: TGTGCCAGCAGTCTCTCGGGACAGCCCACCGGGGAGCTGTTTTTT.